Reported below is one T cell receptor (beta chain). Its antigen is currently unknown. This sample is part of a study of cytomegalovirus exposure and HLA in healthy donors. The PCR was carried out with 60 Vbeta primers and 13 Jbeta primers. Sequenced by immunoSEQ multiplex PCR; TCRdb stores in-frame clones only, minus some. Here the sample spans about 110,000 clones, around 80% being singletons. Study-wide findings and caveats: In a later analysis, at a false discovery rate of 0.05, 16,951 TCR beta sequences were associated with HLA alleles. There were reportedly fewer N-insertions in an Asian-associated ancestry cluster than the approximately 640-donor mean, in a later analysis. The authors reported that TCR beta sequences could predict HLA-A and HLA-B alleles. These predictions were accurate for most subjects in the first cohort.

This CDR3 is built from 13 residues. Germline-derived CDR1 and CDR2 are SQVTM and ANQGSEA. Trimming cost V 4 bases and J 3 bases; bases outside gene matches: 1. The rearrangement links TRBV29-1 to TRBJ1-3; 9 nucleotides align to TRBD1. The TCR sequence derives from a female donor in good health and CMV-seropositive. Sequenced material: PBMCs. CDR3 amino acids: CSVGTGDGNTIYF. The CDR3 region has the DNA TGCAGCGTTGGGACAGGGGATGGAAACACCATATATTTT.